This T cell receptor (beta chain) was captured by sequencing in a study of CD8 T cells in Susac syndrome. General observations from the study: The study admitted that it had a relatively small number of individuals in its TCR sequencing and HLA analysis.

Sequencing of TCR beta was undertaken in CD8+ and CD4+ T cells derived from blood. Worth noting for this clonotype: Its cognate antigen is unknown.

It was with random hexamers that 0.5 to 1 ug RNA was reverse transcribed. The TCR beta CDR3 was amplified by immunoSEQ multiplex PCR across 54 Vbeta, 13 Jbeta. TCRdb reprocessed the immunoSEQ multiplex PCR reads via MiXCR and lists one record per CDR3 protein. The sample has about 170,000 distinct CDR3 sequences; approximately 93% are singletons. Trimming cost V 0 bases and J 7 bases, with 16 bases left between them. Germline values: CDR1 DFQATT, CDR2 SNEGSKA (reference sequence). The CDR3 contains 15 residues. This TCR was recovered from a human donor with multiple sclerosis. The sample consisted of CD4+ T cells from PBMCs. The V call is TRBV20-1, the J call TRBJ1-5; D call uncertain. CDR3 nucleotides: TGCAGTGCTAGAGATCCGAGGCAGACTGGACAGCCCCAGCATTTT. Translated, it gives CSARDPRQTGQPQHF.